A single sample gave rise to the 12 T cell receptor beta chains below, sequenced in a study of siplizumab effects on memory and regulatory T cells. Assay used: immunoSEQ multiplex PCR; TCRdb lists only in-frame clones, some missing. The sample holds roughly 10,000 clones, 46% seen once. Coculturing of the mixed lymphocyte reaction cells was performed at 37°C for 6 days. Antigens of these TCRs are unknown. Input material: CFSE-low (dividing) CD4+ T cells sorted from an allogeneic mixed lymphocyte reaction. Receptor source: a human donor in good health; the cells came from an allogeneic mixed lymphocyte reaction.

The V gene is TRBV7-3, the J gene TRBJ2-6; D perhaps matches TRBD1 (6 bases). Germline V gives CDR1 SGHTA, CDR2 FQGTGA. CDR3 length: 15 residues. V lost 3 bases, J lost 4 bases, and 10 bases lay in between. The CDR3 loop is CASSFGGTGANVLTF. Written as DNA, the CDR3 is TGTGCCAGCAGCTTTGGGGGCACCGGGGCCAACGTCCTGACTTTC.

The chain recombines TRBV18 with TRBJ2-2; D remains unclear. There are 12 residues in the CDR3. Trimming took 3 bases from V and 7 from J, leaving 6 bases between them. Germline assignment: CDR1 KGHSH and CDR2 LQKENI. Here the CDR3 DNA reads TGTGCCAGCTCACCCCAAAGCGGGGAGCTGTTTTTT. Its protein product is CASSPQSGELFF.

V and J are TRBV6-6 and TRBJ2-3; D ambiguous. V was shortened by 0 bases and J by 0 bases, with 10 bases between the two germline ends. The CDR3 consists of 16 residues. CDR1 and CDR2 (germline): MNHNY, SVGAGI (reference sequence). CDR3 bases: TGTGCCAGCAGTTACTCGCGAGCCTCTAGCACAGATACGCAGTATTTT. This gives the protein CASSYSRASSTDTQYF.

The chain uses TRBV19 and TRBJ1-1; 10 bases line up with TRBD1. Looked up from germline, CDR1 is LNHDA and CDR2 is SQIVND (reference sequence). V was pared by 2 bases and J by 5 bases, with 5 bases of the junction left unmatched. This CDR3 has 15 residues. DNA for the CDR3: TGTGCCAGTAGTATAAGTCGGACAGGGGGAACTGAAGCTTTCTTT. As protein: CASSISRTGGTEAFF.

V and J are TRBV5-1 and TRBJ2-7; TRBD2 aligns across 10 bases. Losses at the gene ends were 5 bases for V and 2 bases for J; bases not matched to a gene: 10. The CDR3 covers 16 residues. Germline V gene sequence: CDR1 SGHRS, CDR2 YFSETQ. The CDR3 bases are TGCGCCAGCAGAGAGACTAGCGGGTCAATTACCTACGAGCAGTACTTC. It translates to CASRETSGSITYEQYF.

In this sample, this clone is medium-sized. The J gene is TRBJ2-7, the V gene TRBV7-2; D not resolved. Germline V lookup: CDR1 SGHTA, CDR2 FQGNSA. Trimming removed 2 bases from V and 3 bases from J, with 5 bases in between. This CDR3 contains 12 residues. The CDR3 bases are TGTGCCAGCAGCTTATCTCGCTACGAGCAGTACTTC. It translates to CASSLSRYEQYF.

This chain links TRBV7-9 with TRBJ1-1; D remains ambiguous. The CDR3 contains 16 residues. V was shortened by 2 bases and J by 4 bases, with 17 bases between the two germline ends. Germline CDR1 reads SEHNR; CDR2 reads FQNEAQ (reference sequence). CDR3 loop: CASSLWNSQRGTEAFF. Written as DNA, the CDR3 is TGTGCCAGCAGCTTATGGAATTCCCAGCGAGGCACTGAAGCTTTCTTT.

J is TRBJ2-1 and V is TRBV28; 7 bases match TRBD2. V shed 6 bases, J shed 8 bases, and the junction held 7 bases outside the gene matches. The CDR3 is 13 amino acids. Per germline, CDR1 MDHEN and CDR2 SYDVKM. As DNA, the CDR3 is TGTGCCAGCAGCCAACTAGCGCCCCATGAGCAGTTCTTC. This codes for CASSQLAPHEQFF.

The chain is built from TRBV7-8 and TRBJ1-5, with D maybe TRBD1 (6 bases). The V end lost 4 bases, the J end lost 1 base, and 14 bases lay between the germline ends. Germline CDR1 and CDR2: SGHVS and FQNEAQ. The CDR3 spans 16 residues. CDR3 sequence reads: CASSSQQGRSNQPQHF. For the CDR3, the DNA is TGTGCCAGCAGCTCCCAACAGGGTAGGAGCAATCAGCCCCAGCATTTT.

Regarding this clone: An end of the junction does not agree with germline; a read error may underlie this. The rearrangement uses TRBV5-3 and TRBJ2-6; no firm D call. TRBV5-3 counts as an open reading frame of uncertain function. CDR3 size: 15 residues. The CDR3 DNA reads as TGTGCCAGCAGCTTGGATCTATCTGGGGCCAACGTCCTGACTTTC. It translates to CASSLDLSGANVLTF.

The V and J genes are TRBV15 and TRBJ2-1; no reliable D call. The germline gives CDR1 LNHNV, CDR2 YYDKDF (reference sequence). V shed 1 base and J shed 2 bases, with 12 bases lying between them. This CDR3 spans 16 amino acids. The CDR3 here is CATSRASGLPYNEQFF. Written as DNA, the CDR3 is TGTGCCACCAGCAGAGCTTCCGGGTTACCCTACAATGAGCAGTTCTTC.

The V gene is TRBV11-1, the J gene TRBJ1-3, with D possibly TRBD1 on 6 matching bases. V gave up 6 bases and J gave up 0 bases, with 9 bases separating them. Germline CDR1 and CDR2: SGHAT and FQDESV (reference sequence). The CDR3 covers 14 residues. DNA for the CDR3: TGTGCCAGCAGAAGGGGGACCTCTGGAAACACCATATATTTT. Its protein is CASRRGTSGNTIYF.